The clone carrying this T cell receptor (beta chain) was detected ten times or more. The antigen is not known. From germline, CDR1 is SGHAT and CDR2 FQDESV (reference sequence). V dropped 0 bases and J dropped 7 bases, with 9 bases sitting between them. This CDR3 spans 14 amino acids. The data originate from a study of T cell repertoires in cytomegalovirus infection. About the research overall: Well-studied HLA-B-restricted CMV epitopes were used in the study alongside recently identified HLA-C-restricted ones. Public TCR beta signatures provided an indication of both CMV infection and a matching HLA type. General observations from the study: Frequencies of public TCR beta families were cumulated, and this identified carriers of CMV plus the relevant HLA. Clonotype analysis showed dominance of the ex vivo response by HLA-C-restricted CMV-specific TCR beta clonotypes.

TCRdb reprocessed the reads with MiXCR, giving one entry per CDR3 protein. The sample yields 650,000 to 900,000 distinct CDR3 sequences, less than 35% seen once. The chain joins TRBV11-1 to TRBJ2-2; D possibly matches TRBD1 or TRBD2 (5 bases each). The receptor was derived from a human donor in good health (CMV status not recorded). Some clones in this sample may be carry-over from other donors' samples. The specimen comprised cultured CD8+ T cells from PBMCs, sampled from culture after CMV antigen stimulation. The CDR3 nucleotides are TGTGCCAGCAGCTTAGCGGGGGAGAACGGGGAGCTGTTTTTT. This encodes CASSLAGENGELFF.